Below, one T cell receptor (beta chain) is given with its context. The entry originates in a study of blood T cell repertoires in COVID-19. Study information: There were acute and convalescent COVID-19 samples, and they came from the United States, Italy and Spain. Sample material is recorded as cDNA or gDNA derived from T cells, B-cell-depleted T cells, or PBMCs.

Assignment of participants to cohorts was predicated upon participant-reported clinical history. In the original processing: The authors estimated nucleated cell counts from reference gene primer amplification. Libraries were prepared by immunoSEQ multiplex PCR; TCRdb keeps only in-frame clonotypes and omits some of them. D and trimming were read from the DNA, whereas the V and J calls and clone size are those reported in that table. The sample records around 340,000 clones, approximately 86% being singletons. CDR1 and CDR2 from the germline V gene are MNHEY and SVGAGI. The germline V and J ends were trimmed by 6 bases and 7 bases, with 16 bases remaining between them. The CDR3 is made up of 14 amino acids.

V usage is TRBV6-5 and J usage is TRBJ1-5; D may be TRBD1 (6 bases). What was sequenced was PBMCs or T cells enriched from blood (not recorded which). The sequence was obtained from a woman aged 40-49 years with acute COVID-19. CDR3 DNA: TGTGCCAGCAGAGACCAGGGGATGGGGCAGCCCCAGCATTTT. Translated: CASRDQGMGQPQHF.